The TCR beta chain described here comes from a study of Ad26.COV2.S vaccination and SARS-CoV-2 variants. Overall study context: Once, or twice with 56 days between doses, Ad26.COV2.S was given intramuscularly.

The treatment denotes: around 19 received Ad26.COV2.S at low or high dose, single or two shots; roughly five received placebo; per-sample allocation not given. The samples were gathered on day 63 after the first injection of vaccine or placebo. Profiled with immunoSEQ multiplex PCR; TCRdb holds only in-frame clones, not every one. The table includes about 350,000 clones, about 89% detected once. This CDR3 spans 14 amino acids. The V gene's germline CDR1 is LGHNA and CDR2 YSLEER. V lost 1 base to trimming and J lost 8 bases; unmatched junction nucleotides: 7. The source material was peripheral blood, sampled in a trial of Ad26.COV2.S vaccine versus placebo. The rearrangement uses TRBV4-3 and TRBJ1-2, with 7 bases that match TRBD1. This receptor was identified in a person between 18 and 65 years old who received the Ad26.COV2.S COVID-19 vaccine or a placebo. The CDR3 protein is CASSQGAGGGGYTF. Here the CDR3 DNA reads TGCGCCAGCAGCCAAGGGGCAGGGGGAGGAGGCTACACCTTC.